One and the same sample provided the 12 T cell receptor beta chains below, sequenced in a study of cytomegalovirus exposure and HLA in healthy donors. The PCR had 60 Vbeta and 13 Jbeta primers. Using immunoSEQ multiplex PCR, the repertoire was profiled, and TCRdb retains in-frame clones only, with some absent. The table for this sample gives about 200,000 clones. The sample comprised PBMCs. The receptors stem from a boy aged 5-17 years in good health and CMV-seronegative.

This chain uses TRBV27 with TRBJ1-1, with TRBD1 as a possible D gene (6 bases). Germline V lookup: CDR1 MNHEY, CDR2 SMNVEV (reference sequence). This CDR3 region has 14 residues. V was trimmed by 2 bases and J by 8 bases, leaving 15 bases between them. DNA for the CDR3: TGTGCCAGCAGTTTAAGCTACAGGGATCCAGAAGCTTTCTTT. Its protein is CASSLSYRDPEAFF.

This sequence joins TRBV21-1 and TRBJ1-2; TRBD1 was called by the table and not checked on the DNA. TRBV21-1 is reported as a pseudogene. The CDR3 contains 14 residues. CDR3 loop: CASSFPDRATGYTF. The CDR3 DNA follows: TGTGCCAGCAGCTTCCCCGACAGGGCGACTGGCTACACCTTC.

CDR3 DNA sequence: TGTGCCAGTATTGAGGGCCGGGAGGGGGCCAACGTCCTGACTTTC. Residues: CASIEGREGANVLTF. The J gene is TRBJ2-6, the V gene TRBV19, with D possibly matching TRBD2 (6 bases). The CDR3 runs to 15 residues. V lost 7 bases and J 4 bases, leaving 14 bases between the germline ends. Germline CDR1 reads LNHDA; CDR2 reads SQIVND (reference sequence).

V usage is TRBV27 and J usage is TRBJ1-3; 8 nucleotides align to TRBD1. Unmatched junction bases numbered 3, after V lost 5 bases and J lost 0 bases. Germline V gives CDR1 MNHEY, CDR2 SMNVEV (reference sequence). This CDR3 contains 15 residues. In DNA, the CDR3 is TGTGCCAGCAGTCGCGGGACAGGCTCTGGAAACACCATATATTTT. Its translation is CASSRGTGSGNTIYF.

The chain employs TRBV5-1 and TRBJ2-1; 16 bases agree with TRBD2. V lost 0 bases and J lost 4; bases outside the gene matches: 13. Germline V gives CDR1 SGHRS, CDR2 YFSETQ. The CDR3 is 21 residues long. The CDR3 region is CASSLAPGLAGGSTRYNEQFF. The CDR3 region has the DNA TGCGCCAGCAGCTTGGCGCCGGGACTAGCGGGGGGGAGCACAAGGTACAATGAGCAGTTCTTC.

A remark on this clone: Other DNA sequences in the same sample also yield this CDR3. This chain connects TRBV6-5 to TRBJ2-7, with unresolved D. This CDR3 is built from 11 residues. V was cut by 0 bases and J by 7 bases, with 4 bases left in between. Germline V gene data show CDR1 as MNHEY and CDR2 as SVGAGI. CDR3 DNA: TGTGCCAGCAGTTACTCCGGGGAGCAGTACTTC. Translated: CASSYSGEQYF.

V and J are TRBV5-1 and TRBJ2-1; 8 bases line up with TRBD1. The CDR3 runs to 16 residues. V shed 4 bases, J shed 5 bases, and the junction held 11 bases outside the gene matches. The V gene's germline CDR1 is SGHRS and CDR2 YFSETQ. CDR3 DNA sequence: TGCGCCAGCAGCAACCCGACAGGGGAGATGGACAATGAGCAGTTCTTC. It specifies CASSNPTGEMDNEQFF.

The chain carries TRBV30 and TRBJ2-3; D not resolved. Trimming pared 1 base from V and 2 bases from J, leaving 10 bases between. This CDR3 has 14 residues. CDR1 and CDR2 (germline): GTSNPN, SVGIG (reference sequence). The chain's CDR3 is CAWSANSPTDTQYF. The CDR3, as DNA: TGTGCCTGGAGTGCCAACTCCCCCACAGATACGCAGTATTTT.

The chain combines TRBV30 with TRBJ1-4; D not resolved. Trimming removed 1 base from V and 8 bases from J, with 5 bases in between. The germline gives CDR1 GTSNPN, CDR2 SVGIG (reference sequence). The CDR3 has 11 residues. DNA of the CDR3: TGTGCCTGGAGTGCGTTGGAAAAACTGTTTTTT. It specifies CAWSALEKLFF.

V is TRBV27 and J is TRBJ2-3; D remains ambiguous. The CDR3 is made up of 14 amino acids. The germline V and J ends were trimmed by 2 bases and 1 base, with 7 bases remaining between them. The germline V gene has CDR1 MNHEY and CDR2 SMNVEV (reference sequence). CDR3 coding DNA: TGTGCCAGCAGTTTAACGGTTGGCACAGATACGCAGTATTTT. Its protein is CASSLTVGTDTQYF.

The rearrangement uses TRBV4-3 and TRBJ1-2; D possibly corresponds to TRBD1 (5 bases). Germline V CDR1 and CDR2: LGHNA, YSLEER. This CDR3 spans 14 amino acids. The V and J ends lost 3 bases and 7 bases respectively, with 15 bases between them. CDR3 nucleotide sequence: TGCGCCAGCAGCCAGAGTTTCAACGGGGGTGGCTACACCTTC. Its translation is CASSQSFNGGGYTF.

The rearrangement uses TRBV6-5 and TRBJ1-1, with D possibly being TRBD1 (5 bases). The CDR3 has 15 amino acids. CDR1 and CDR2 from the germline V gene are MNHEY and SVGAGI. V was clipped by 0 bases and J by 4 bases, with 12 bases between them. DNA of the CDR3: TGTGCCAGCAGTTACTCGGAACCGACAGCCACTGAAGCTTTCTTT. Encoded protein: CASSYSEPTATEAFF.